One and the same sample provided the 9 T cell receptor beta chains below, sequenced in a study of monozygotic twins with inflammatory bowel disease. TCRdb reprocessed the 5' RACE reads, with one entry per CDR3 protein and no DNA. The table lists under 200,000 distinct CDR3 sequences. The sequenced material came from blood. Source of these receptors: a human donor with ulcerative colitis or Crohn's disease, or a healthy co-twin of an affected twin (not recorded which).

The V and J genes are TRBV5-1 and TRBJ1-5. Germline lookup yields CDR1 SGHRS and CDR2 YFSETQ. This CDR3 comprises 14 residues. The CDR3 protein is CASSLAGGNQPQHF. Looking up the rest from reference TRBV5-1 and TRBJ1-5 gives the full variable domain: KAGVTQTPRYLIKTRGQQVTLSCSPISGHRSVSWYQQTPGQGLQFLFEYFSETQRNKGNFPGRFSGRQFSNSRSEMNVSTLELGDSALYLCASSLAGGNQPQHFGDGTRLSIL.

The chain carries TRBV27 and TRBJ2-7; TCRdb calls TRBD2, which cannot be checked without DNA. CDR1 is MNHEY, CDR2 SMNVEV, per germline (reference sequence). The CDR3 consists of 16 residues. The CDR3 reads CASSLFIEGRRDEQYF.

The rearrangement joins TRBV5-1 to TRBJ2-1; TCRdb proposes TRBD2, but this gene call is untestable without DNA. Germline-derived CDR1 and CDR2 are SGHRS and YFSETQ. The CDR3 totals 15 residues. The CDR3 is CASSTGLAGFREQFF.

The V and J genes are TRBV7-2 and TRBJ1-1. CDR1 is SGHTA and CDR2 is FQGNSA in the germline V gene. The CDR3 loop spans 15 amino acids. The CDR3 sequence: CASTLVSGSNTEAFF.

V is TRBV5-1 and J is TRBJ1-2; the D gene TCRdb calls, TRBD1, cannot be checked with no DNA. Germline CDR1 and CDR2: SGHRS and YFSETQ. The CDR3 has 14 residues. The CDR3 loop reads CASSFGGGEYGYTF.

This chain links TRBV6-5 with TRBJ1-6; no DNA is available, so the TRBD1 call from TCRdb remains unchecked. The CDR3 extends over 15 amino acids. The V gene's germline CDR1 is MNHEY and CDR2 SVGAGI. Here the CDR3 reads CASSYSRTGNSPLHF.

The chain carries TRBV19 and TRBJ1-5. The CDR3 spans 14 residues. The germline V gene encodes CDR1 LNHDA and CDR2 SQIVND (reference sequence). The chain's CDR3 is CASSISGPSQPQHF.

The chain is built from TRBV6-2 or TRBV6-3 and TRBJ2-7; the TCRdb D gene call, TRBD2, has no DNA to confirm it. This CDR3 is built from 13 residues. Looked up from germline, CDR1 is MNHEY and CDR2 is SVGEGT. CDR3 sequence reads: CASRGPAGYEQYF.

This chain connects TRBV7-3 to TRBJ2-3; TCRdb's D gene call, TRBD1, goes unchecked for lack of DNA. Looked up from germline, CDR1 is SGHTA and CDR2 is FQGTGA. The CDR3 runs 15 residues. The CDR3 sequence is CASSPVGDRTDTQYF.